The present T cell receptor (beta chain) was sequenced within a study of T cells in Graves' hyperthyroidism and ophthalmopathy. This clonotype has ten or more counts. Exclusion criteria comprised uncontrolled infection, other autoimmune disease, pregnancy or lactation. Template material for amplifying TCR beta CDR3 regions consisted of RNA transcripts. The study used the HTBI primer set for a first-round RT-PCR of the TCR CDR3. TCRdb used MiXCR to reprocess the multiplex PCR reads, holding one entry per CDR3 protein. This table has a few hundred thousand distinct CDR3 sequences, approximately 15% appearing once. The clonotype originates from a woman in her thirties with Graves' hyperthyroidism that later progressed to Graves' ophthalmopathy. The sequenced sample was blood.

This CDR3 is CASSQVTGTGSNEQFF. DNA of the CDR3: TGTGCCAGCAGCCAAGTTACCGGGACAGGGTCCAATGAGCAGTTCTTC. V and J are TRBV14 and TRBJ2-1, with 9 positions matching TRBD1. The CDR3 contains 16 residues. Germline assignment: CDR1 SGHDN and CDR2 FVKESK. The ends lost 1 base at V and 6 bases at J; junction bases unmatched: 7.